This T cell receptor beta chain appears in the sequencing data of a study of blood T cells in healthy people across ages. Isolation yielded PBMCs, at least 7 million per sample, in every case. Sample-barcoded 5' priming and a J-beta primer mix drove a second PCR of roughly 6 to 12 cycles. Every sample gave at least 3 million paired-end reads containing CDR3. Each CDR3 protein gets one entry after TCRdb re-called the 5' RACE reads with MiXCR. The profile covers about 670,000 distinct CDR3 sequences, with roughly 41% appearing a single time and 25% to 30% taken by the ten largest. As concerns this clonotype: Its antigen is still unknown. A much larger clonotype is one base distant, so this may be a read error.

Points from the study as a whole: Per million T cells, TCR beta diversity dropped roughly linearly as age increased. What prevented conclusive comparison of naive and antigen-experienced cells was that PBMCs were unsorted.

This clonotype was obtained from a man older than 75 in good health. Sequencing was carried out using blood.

CDR3 nucleotide sequence: TGTGCCAGCAGATCACCAGATACGCCGTATTTT. Translation: CASRSPDTPYF. The chain has TRBV28 and TRBJ2-3; D call uncertain. CDR1 is MDHEN and CDR2 is SYDVKM in the germline V gene. This CDR3 contains 11 residues.